This TCR beta chain was documented in a study of metastatic and nonmetastatic thyroid tumors. About the study: Repertoire data that came from the blood and tumor or nodule tissue of malignant and benign thyroid patients were compared. Study results and limitations: Reported TCR beta diversity, measured in blood and tumor, was significantly higher for malignant thyroid tumors than for benign nodules.

Every patient underwent thyroid surgery untreated. MiXCR re-clonotyped the PCR reads for TCRdb. The sample shows over 20,000 clones, approximately 24% of them seen only once. With regard to this clone: Antigen specificity is unknown.

The TCR was taken from a male donor with papillary thyroid cancer or a benign thyroid nodule (not recorded which). Some clones in this sample may be carry-over from other donors' samples. Material for sequencing was tumor tissue.

The CDR3 is CASTMTVSGNTIYF. CDR3 nucleotides: TGTGCCAGTACCATGACCGTTTCTGGAAACACCATATATTTT. This rearrangement joins TRBV19 to TRBJ1-3; D gene uncertain. The CDR3 is made up of 14 amino acids. The V and J ends lost 7 bases and 1 base respectively, with 11 bases between them. Germline V CDR1 and CDR2: LNHDA, SQIVND (reference sequence).